A single sample gave rise to the 25 T cell receptor beta chains below, sequenced in a study of blood T cell repertoires in COVID-19. Here immunoSEQ multiplex PCR was the method, and the copy in TCRdb shows in-frame clones only, minus some. This sample has approximately 150,000 clones, with about 91% found just once. The sequencing input was peripheral blood. These receptors came from a woman aged 45-60 years with acute or convalescent COVID-19.

The V and J genes are TRBV7-9 and TRBJ2-7; 9 nucleotides agree with TRBD1. The CDR3 is 16 residues long. Germline V CDR1 and CDR2: SEHNR, FQNEAQ (reference sequence). The V gene end was trimmed by 2 bases and the J gene end by 5 bases; junction bases not matched to a gene: 10. CDR3 in amino acids: CASSLSWGTGNNEQYF. CDR3 nucleotide sequence: TGTGCCAGCAGCTTAAGCTGGGGGACAGGGAACAACGAGCAGTACTTC.

The chain links TRBV24-1 to TRBJ2-3; 9 positions agree with TRBD1. Trimming took 7 bases from V and 3 from J; bases not matched to a gene: 1. The germline gives CDR1 KGHDR, CDR2 SFDVKD. The CDR3 sequence is 13 residues long. The CDR3, as DNA: TGTGCCACCAGGGGGACAGGGACAGATACGCAGTATTTT. This encodes CATRGTGTDTQYF.

The J gene is TRBJ2-7, the V gene TRBV6-2 or TRBV6-3; TRBD2 matches at 15 bases. V lost 5 bases and J lost 5; bases outside the gene matches: 4. Germline V lookup: CDR1 MNHEY, CDR2 SVGEGT. The CDR3 loop spans 15 amino acids. The DNA for the CDR3 is TGTGCCAGCAGTCCCGGACTAGCGGGGGGGCACGAGCAGTACTTC. It codes for CASSPGLAGGHEQYF.

The chain uses TRBV6-5 and TRBJ1-2, with D possibly being TRBD1 (5 bases). In germline, CDR1 is MNHEY, CDR2 SVGAGI. This CDR3 is built from 16 residues. V lost 0 bases and J 0 bases, leaving 11 bases between the germline ends. This chain's CDR3 is CASSYSESRANYGYTF. CDR3 DNA sequence: TGTGCCAGCAGTTACTCGGAGAGCAGGGCTAACTATGGCTACACCTTC.

The J gene is TRBJ2-3, the V gene TRBV12-5; TRBD2 agrees at 16 bases. This CDR3 spans 17 amino acids. The germline V gene has CDR1 LGHNT and CDR2 FRNRAP. The V gene end was trimmed by 4 bases and the J gene end by 5 bases; junction bases not matched to a gene: 6. The CDR3 sequence is CASGSGTSGGAGDTQYF. DNA of the CDR3: TGTGCTAGTGGTTCCGGGACTAGCGGGGGGGCTGGAGATACGCAGTATTTT.

The gene calls are TRBV9 and TRBJ2-7; D possibly corresponds to TRBD2 (6 bases). Per the germline V gene, CDR1 is SGDLS and CDR2 is YYNGEE. V was pared by 4 bases and J by 3 bases, with 11 bases between. The CDR3 has 13 residues. CDR3: CASSPGLFYEQYF. For the CDR3, the DNA is TGTGCCAGCAGCCCGGGACTTTTCTACGAGCAGTACTTC.

The chain is built from TRBV5-1 and TRBJ2-1; 9 bases fit TRBD1. CDR1 is SGHRS, CDR2 YFSETQ, per germline. The CDR3 length is 17 residues. J lost 4 bases, V lost 2 bases, and 10 bases had no gene match. The CDR3 region has the DNA TGCGCCAGCAGCTTCACAGGGGGCCGGGCTACTTACAATGAGCAGTTCTTC. It is translated as CASSFTGGRATYNEQFF.

As DNA, the CDR3 is TGTGCCACCAGTGAGCCCGGGACAGGGTCCGACACTGAAGCTTTCTTT. Translating it yields CATSEPGTGSDTEAFF. The chain has TRBV24-1 and TRBJ1-1; 9 bases fit TRBD1. Germline V CDR1 and CDR2: KGHDR, SFDVKD. Trimming at V came to 4 bases and at J to 3 bases, leaving 8 bases not matched to a gene. This CDR3 has 16 amino acids.

The J gene is TRBJ1-2, the V gene TRBV3-1 (or the pseudogene TRBV3-2), with D maybe TRBD1 (5 bases). The CDR3 spans 13 residues. The germline V gene encodes CDR1 LGHDT and CDR2 YNNKEL (reference sequence). Trimming cost V 4 bases and J 0 bases, with 6 bases left between them. The CDR3 DNA is TGTGCCAGCAGCCTGACAGCTAACTATGGCTACACCTTC. Translating gives CASSLTANYGYTF.

The J gene is TRBJ1-6, the V gene TRBV5-6, with a possible D match to TRBD1 (5 bases). V lost 0 bases and J lost 4, with 11 bases in between. This CDR3 is 16 amino acids long. CDR1 and CDR2 from the germline V gene are SGHDT and YYEEEE. CDR3 loop: CASSLGQMAYNSPLHF. The CDR3 nucleotides are TGTGCCAGCAGCTTGGGACAGATGGCGTATAATTCACCCCTCCACTTT. Combining the CDR3 with reference TRBV5-6 and TRBJ1-6 gives the whole variable domain DAGVTQSPTHLIKTRGQQVTLRCSPKSGHDTVSWYQQALGQGPQFIFQYYEEEERQRGNFPDRFSGHQFPNYSSELNVNALLLGDSALYLCASSLGQMAYNSPLHFGNGTRLTVT.

This clone was observed once. The chain combines TRBV19 with TRBJ2-1, with TRBD2 matching over 9 bases. The CDR3 runs 15 residues. Per the germline V gene, CDR1 is LNHDA and CDR2 is SQIVND (reference sequence). Losses at the gene ends were 6 bases for V and 3 bases for J; bases not matched to a gene: 6. CDR3 loop: CASSLGREGYNEQFF. CDR3 nucleotide sequence: TGTGCCAGTAGCCTTGGGCGGGAGGGCTACAATGAGCAGTTCTTC.

The gene calls are TRBV6-2 or TRBV6-3 and TRBJ2-7; TRBD2 aligns across 7 bases. Trimming took 5 bases from V and 6 from J; bases not matched to a gene: 10. Germline CDR1 and CDR2: MNHEY and SVGEGT. The CDR3 totals 14 residues. CDR3 sequence: CASSASGPLSEQYF. The CDR3 bases are TGTGCCAGCAGTGCTAGCGGTCCCCTTAGCGAGCAGTACTTC.

The chain combines TRBV19 with TRBJ1-1; D gene ambiguous. V lost 5 bases and J lost 1, with 14 bases in between. Germline values: CDR1 LNHDA, CDR2 SQIVND (reference sequence). The CDR3 has 15 residues. The CDR3 DNA sequence: TGTGCCAGTAGTCTTAACGGACTGGGGAACACTGAAGCTTTCTTT. Encoded protein: CASSLNGLGNTEAFF. Full variable domain (missing parts from reference TRBV19 and TRBJ1-1): DGGITQSPKYLFRKEGQNVTLSCEQNLNHDAMYWYRQDPGQGLRLIYYSQIVNDFQKGDIAEGYSVSREKKESFPLTVTSAQKNPTAFYLCASSLNGLGNTEAFFGQGTRLTVV.

In its sample, this clone was seen a few times. The chain carries TRBV4-2 and TRBJ1-6, with 8 positions matching TRBD1. Germline V CDR1 and CDR2: LGHNA, YNFKEQ. The junction had 7 bases not matched to a gene; V was cut back by 5 bases and J by 7 bases. This CDR3 has 15 amino acids. The CDR3 reads CASSTLTGENSPLHF. CDR3 sequence (DNA): TGTGCCAGCAGCACACTGACAGGGGAAAATTCACCCCTCCACTTT.

The V gene is TRBV2, the J gene TRBJ1-2; 8 bases line up with TRBD1. This CDR3 has 16 amino acids. Trimming at V came to 0 bases and at J to 7 bases, leaving 10 bases not matched to a gene. Germline V CDR1 and CDR2: SNHLY, FYNNEI. The DNA for the CDR3 is TGTGCCAGCAGTGAAGCTGAGGGTGACAGGGGAGGTGGCTACACCTTC. It translates to CASSEAEGDRGGGYTF. The variable domain in full, completed from reference TRBV2 and TRBJ1-2, reads EPEVTQTPSHQVTQMGQEVILRCVPISNHLYFYWYRQILGQKVEFLVSFYNNEISEKSEIFDDQFSVERPDGSNFTLKIRSTKLEDSAMYFCASSEAEGDRGGGYTFGSGTRLTVV.

V is TRBV6-5 and J is TRBJ1-1; 10 nucleotides align to TRBD1. With 6 bases clipped from V and 6 bases from J, the junction kept 7 bases outside the gene matches. The CDR3 is made up of 14 amino acids. From germline, CDR1 is MNHEY and CDR2 SVGAGI. CDR3 loop: CASRWDRGDPEAFF. CDR3 DNA sequence: TGTGCCAGCAGGTGGGACAGGGGTGATCCTGAAGCTTTCTTT.

The rearrangement joins TRBV5-1 to TRBJ1-1; D remains unclear. The length of the CDR3 is 15 residues. V lost 1 base, J lost 3 bases, and 13 bases lay in between. Germline CDR1 and CDR2: SGHRS and YFSETQ. CDR3 loop: CASSLSGVVDTEAFF. As DNA, the CDR3 is TGCGCCAGCAGCTTGAGCGGTGTAGTCGACACTGAAGCTTTCTTT.

J is TRBJ2-2 and V is TRBV19; TRBD2 matches at 8 bases. V trimming: 3 bases; J trimming: 4 bases; junction bases outside the gene matches: 7. The CDR3 length is 16 residues. Looked up from germline, CDR1 is LNHDA and CDR2 is SQIVND (reference sequence). This CDR3 reads CASSISGGASTGELFF. DNA of the CDR3: TGTGCCAGTAGTATCTCGGGGGGGGCGAGCACCGGGGAGCTGTTTTTT.

V gene TRBV7-6 combines with J gene TRBJ2-1, with 13 bases identical to TRBD2. CDR3 length: 16 residues. CDR1 is SGHVS and CDR2 is FNYEAQ in the germline V gene. Unmatched junction bases numbered 9, after V lost 5 bases and J lost 8 bases. The CDR3 is CASSIDSGLAGDEQFF. The DNA of the CDR3 is TGTGCCAGCAGCATTGACTCCGGACTAGCGGGAGATGAGCAGTTCTTC. Based on the CDR3 plus reference TRBV7-6 and TRBJ2-1, the full variable domain is GAGVSQSPRYKVTKRGQDVALRCDPISGHVSLYWYRQALGQGPEFLTYFNYEAQQDKSGLPNDRFSAERPEGSISTLTIQRTEQRDSAMYRCASSIDSGLAGDEQFFGPGTRLTVL.

This clone was seen once. This chain links TRBV15 with TRBJ1-1, with 8 bases that match TRBD1. Trimming cost V 1 base and J 8 bases; bases outside gene matches: 3. The CDR3 has 13 amino acids. The germline gives CDR1 LNHNV, CDR2 YYDKDF (reference sequence). CDR3 nucleotide sequence: TGTGCCACCAGCAGAGGTAGGGACAGGGAAGCTTTCTTT. Its translation: CATSRGRDREAFF.

J is TRBJ1-1 and V is TRBV29-1; D possibly corresponds to TRBD1 (6 bases). This CDR3 spans 13 amino acids. From germline, CDR1 is SQVTM and CDR2 ANQGSEA. V shed 2 bases and J shed 8 bases, with 15 bases lying between them. The CDR3 protein is CSVEQGYEGEAFF. For the CDR3, the DNA is TGCAGCGTTGAACAGGGGTACGAGGGGGAAGCTTTCTTT.

The chain employs TRBV5-6 and TRBJ2-4; 7 positions match TRBD2. This CDR3 spans 15 amino acids. Losses at the gene ends were 4 bases for V and 1 base for J; bases not matched to a gene: 5. Germline lookup yields CDR1 SGHDT and CDR2 YYEEEE. The CDR3 nucleotides are TGTGCCAGCAGCCCTCCTAGCGGTGCCAAAAACATTCAGTACTTC. Protein product: CASSPPSGAKNIQYF.

V and J are TRBV2 and TRBJ1-1; weak D call: TRBD1 (6 bases). Germline lookup yields CDR1 SNHLY and CDR2 FYNNEI. Trimming removed 8 bases at V and 3 bases at J, with 16 bases between. The CDR3 consists of 14 residues. The CDR3 is CASRRGAEDTEAFF. CDR3 DNA sequence: TGTGCCAGCCGCCGGGGGGCGGAGGACACTGAAGCTTTCTTT.

This rearrangement joins TRBV7-6 to TRBJ2-1; 12 bases match TRBD2. Germline V gene sequence: CDR1 SGHVS, CDR2 FNYEAQ. With V trimmed by 6 bases and J by 8 bases, 8 bases remained unmatched. CDR3 length equals 15 residues. CDR3 loop: CASSSILAGGDEQFF. DNA for the CDR3: TGTGCCAGCAGTTCCATTCTAGCGGGAGGGGATGAGCAGTTCTTC.

The chain uses TRBV2 and TRBJ1-5; TRBD1 might be the D (6 bases). The CDR3 covers 13 residues. Trimming removed 7 bases at V and 5 bases at J, with 12 bases between. CDR1 and CDR2 from the germline V gene are SNHLY and FYNNEI. The CDR3 region is CASTRTADQPQHF. CDR3 bases: TGTGCCAGCACGCGGACAGCGGATCAGCCCCAGCATTTT.